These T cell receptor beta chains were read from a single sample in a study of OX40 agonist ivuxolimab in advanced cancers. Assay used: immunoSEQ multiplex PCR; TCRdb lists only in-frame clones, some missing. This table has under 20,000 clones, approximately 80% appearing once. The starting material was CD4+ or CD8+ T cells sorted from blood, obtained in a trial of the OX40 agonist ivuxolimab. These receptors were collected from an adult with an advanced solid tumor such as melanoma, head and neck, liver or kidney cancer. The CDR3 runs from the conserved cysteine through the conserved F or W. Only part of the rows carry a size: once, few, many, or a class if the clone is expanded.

CDR3 protein: CASRTNSGYGELFF
clone size: NA
V gene: TRBV6-1
J gene: TRBJ2-2

CDR3 protein: CASSLASQGASGANVLTF
clone size: NA
V gene: TRBV7-8
J gene: TRBJ2-6

CDR3 protein: CASSEAGAVAYGYTF
clone size: once
V gene: TRBV6-1
J gene: TRBJ1-2

CDR3 protein: CASSPMTGGSPLHF
clone size: NA
V gene: TRBV14
J gene: TRBJ1-6

CDR3 protein: CASSPSPGSTEAFF
clone size: NA
V gene: TRBV27
J gene: TRBJ1-1

CDR3 protein: CASSLLGSGEQYF
clone size: NA
V gene: TRBV6-5
J gene: TRBJ2-7

CDR3 protein: CASSELAGRYNEQFF
clone size: NA
V gene: TRBV2
J gene: TRBJ2-1

CDR3 protein: CASSSRDRGLNEQFF
clone size: few
V gene: TRBV7-9
J gene: TRBJ2-1

CDR3 protein: CAWTLYNEQFF
clone size: NA
V gene: TRBV30
J gene: TRBJ2-1

CDR3 protein: CASSHPQDGNTIYF
clone size: few
V gene: TRBV6-6
J gene: TRBJ1-3

CDR3 protein: CASGTGTVYNEQFF
clone size: NA
V gene: TRBV12-5
J gene: TRBJ2-1

CDR3 protein: CASSLGRGRGHEQYF
clone size: once
V gene: TRBV18
J gene: TRBJ2-7

CDR3 protein: CASSPLGSYNSPLHF
clone size: once
V gene: TRBV7-2
J gene: TRBJ1-6

CDR3 protein: CASSLGLTSGRARRGNEQFF
clone size: few
V gene: TRBV7-3
J gene: TRBJ2-1

CDR3 protein: CASNPTAGAFGNTIYF
clone size: NA
V gene: TRBV28
J gene: TRBJ1-3